This passage covers 8 T cell receptor beta chains from one sample sequenced in a study of T cells in Graves' hyperthyroidism and ophthalmopathy (dated by TCRdb to the late 2010s). The protocol used for the library was multiplex PCR. The reads were generated on an Illumina HiSeq 2000. TCR beta CDR3 regions were amplified from RNA transcripts. The first round of RT-PCR for the TCR CDR3 was performed with the HTBI primer set and the Qiagen OneStep RT-PCR kit. TCRdb ran its own pipeline on the public reads, namely fastp trimming at Q25 and MiXCR clone calling, and kept in-frame beta chains. For every CDR3 protein sequence, its rows merge into one entry that carries the most common genes and DNA. The sample table lists about 380,000 distinct CDR3 sequences, less than 20% of them with a count of one. The top ten clones comprise over 35% of the sample. Sample: blood. The receptors derive from a man between 18 and 35 years old with Graves' ophthalmopathy.

The rearrangement uses TRBV7-9 and TRBJ1-6, with 9 bases lining up with TRBD1. V lost 4 bases to trimming and J lost 7 bases; unmatched junction nucleotides: 8. The CDR3 length is 16 residues. CDR1 and CDR2 from the germline V gene are SEHNR and FQNEAQ (reference sequence). The CDR3 sequence: CASSSYRGQQNSPLHF. In nucleotides, the CDR3 is TGTGCCAGCAGCTCCTACAGGGGGCAACAAAATTCACCCCTCCACTTT.

For the CDR3, the DNA is TGTGCCATCAGTGAGCCGGGACTAGCGGGTAGCTCCTACAATGAGCAGTTCTTC. Its translation is CAISEPGLAGSSYNEQFF. The chain carries TRBV10-3 and TRBJ2-1; 12 bases line up with TRBD2. Trimming cost V 2 bases and J 0 bases; bases outside gene matches: 5. In germline, CDR1 is ENHRY, CDR2 SYGVKD. CDR3 length equals 18 residues.

This clonotype showed up many times. This chain joins TRBV11-1 and TRBJ2-4, with a possible D match to TRBD1 (6 bases). The germline gives CDR1 SGHAT, CDR2 FQDESV (reference sequence). V lost 1 base to trimming and J lost 0 bases, with 13 bases between them. The CDR3 sequence is 17 residues long. This CDR3 is CASSLGLDSVAKNIQYF. For the CDR3, the DNA is TGTGCCAGCAGCTTAGGCCTGGACAGTGTAGCCAAAAACATTCAGTACTTC.

The CDR3 nucleotides are TGCGCCAGCAGCTTCGACCTTGGCTTTGAGCAGTTCTTC. It encodes CASSFDLGFEQFF. This chain joins TRBV5-1 and TRBJ2-1; D gene unclear. CDR3 length: 13 residues. V shed 2 bases and J shed 9 bases, with 12 bases lying between them. Looked up from germline, CDR1 is SGHRS and CDR2 is YFSETQ. Together with reference TRBV5-1 and TRBJ2-1, the CDR3 gives the full variable domain: KAGVTQTPRYLIKTRGQQVTLSCSPISGHRSVSWYQQTPGQGLQFLFEYFSETQRNKGNFPGRFSGRQFSNSRSEMNVSTLELGDSALYLCASSFDLGFEQFFGPGTRLTVL.

This clonotype was detected a few times. V usage is TRBV24-1 and J usage is TRBJ1-1; D might be TRBD1 (5 bases). The V gene lost 9 bases and the J gene lost 0 bases, with 7 bases spanning the gap. CDR3 size: 12 residues. Germline values: CDR1 KGHDR, CDR2 SFDVKD. The CDR3 is CATRGVNTEAFF. The CDR3 nucleotides are TGTGCCACCCGAGGGGTGAACACTGAAGCTTTCTTT.

This clonotype was detected many times. V gene TRBV19 combines with J gene TRBJ1-1; 8 bases map to TRBD1. J lost 5 bases, V lost 5 bases, and 7 bases had no gene match. The CDR3 runs 14 residues. Germline lookup yields CDR1 LNHDA and CDR2 SQIVND (reference sequence). The CDR3 region is CASSQGALETEAFF. CDR3 bases: TGTGCCAGTAGTCAGGGGGCTCTGGAAACTGAAGCTTTCTTT.

This clonotype came up many times. The J gene is TRBJ1-1, the V gene TRBV20-1; D call uncertain. The CDR3 runs 12 residues. CDR1 DFQATT and CDR2 SNEGSKA come from the germline V gene (reference sequence). Trimming shortened V by 3 bases and J by 0 bases, and 5 bases separated the two germline ends. The CDR3 loop reads CSASGMNTEAFF. In DNA form, the CDR3 reads TGCAGTGCTAGTGGTATGAACACTGAAGCTTTCTTT.

In this sample, this clonotype turned up many times. Written as DNA, the CDR3 is TGTGCCAGCAGTTTTATGCGGACTAGCGGGAGCCATGAGCAGTTCTTC. It codes for CASSFMRTSGSHEQFF. This rearrangement joins TRBV27 to TRBJ2-1; 13 nucleotides line up with TRBD2. V dropped 3 bases and J dropped 8; count of bases not matched to a gene: 7. The CDR3 is 16 amino acids. Germline V gene data show CDR1 as MNHEY and CDR2 as SMNVEV (reference sequence).